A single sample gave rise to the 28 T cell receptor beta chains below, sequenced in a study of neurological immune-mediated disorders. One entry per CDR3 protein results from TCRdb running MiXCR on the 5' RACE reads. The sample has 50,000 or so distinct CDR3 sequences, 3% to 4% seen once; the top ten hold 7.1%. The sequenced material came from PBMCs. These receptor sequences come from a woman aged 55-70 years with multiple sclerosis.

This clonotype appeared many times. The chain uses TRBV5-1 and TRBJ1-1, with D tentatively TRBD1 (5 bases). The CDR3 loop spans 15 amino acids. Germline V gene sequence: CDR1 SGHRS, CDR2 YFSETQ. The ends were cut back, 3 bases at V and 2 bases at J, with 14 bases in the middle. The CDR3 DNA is TGCGCCAGCAGCTATGGCGTGGGGGAAAACACTGAAGCTTTCTTT. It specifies CASSYGVGENTEAFF.

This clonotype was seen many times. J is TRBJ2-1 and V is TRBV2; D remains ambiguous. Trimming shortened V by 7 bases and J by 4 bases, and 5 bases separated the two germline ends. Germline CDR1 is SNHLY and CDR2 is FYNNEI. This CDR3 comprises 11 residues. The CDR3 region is CASKGYNEQFF. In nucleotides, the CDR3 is TGTGCCAGCAAAGGATACAATGAGCAGTTCTTC.

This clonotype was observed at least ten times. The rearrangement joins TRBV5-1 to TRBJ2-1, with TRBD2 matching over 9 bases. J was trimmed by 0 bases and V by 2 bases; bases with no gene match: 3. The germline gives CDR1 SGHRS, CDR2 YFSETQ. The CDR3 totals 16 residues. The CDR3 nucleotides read TGCGCCAGCAGCTTTATAGCGGGAGTCTCCTACAATGAGCAGTTCTTC. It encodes CASSFIAGVSYNEQFF.

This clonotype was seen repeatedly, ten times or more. The CDR3 nucleotides read TGCGCCAGCAGGGAAACTCGGGACTATGGCTACACCTTC. It codes for CASRETRDYGYTF. This sequence joins TRBV5-1 and TRBJ1-2; D gene ambiguous. V shed 5 bases and J shed 3 bases, with 11 bases lying between them. The germline gives CDR1 SGHRS, CDR2 YFSETQ. The CDR3 consists of 13 residues.

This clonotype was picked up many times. CDR3 protein: CASSSRDLSKETQYF. DNA of the CDR3: TGTGCCAGCAGTTCCAGGGACTTATCCAAAGAGACCCAGTACTTC. This rearrangement joins TRBV28 to TRBJ2-5, with D perhaps TRBD2 (6 bases). The germline V gene encodes CDR1 MDHEN and CDR2 SYDVKM. Trimming cost V 4 bases and J 3 bases, with 15 bases left between them. The length of the CDR3 is 15 residues.

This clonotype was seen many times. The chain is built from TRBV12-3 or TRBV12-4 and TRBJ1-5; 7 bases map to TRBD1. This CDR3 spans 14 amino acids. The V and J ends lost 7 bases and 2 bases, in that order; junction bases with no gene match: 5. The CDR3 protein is CASTKTGGNQPQHF. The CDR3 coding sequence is TGTGCCAGCACTAAAACAGGGGGCAATCAGCCCCAGCATTTT.

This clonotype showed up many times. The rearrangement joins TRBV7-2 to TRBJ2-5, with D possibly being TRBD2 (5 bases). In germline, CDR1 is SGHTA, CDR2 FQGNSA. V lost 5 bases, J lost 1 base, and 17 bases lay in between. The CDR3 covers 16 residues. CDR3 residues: CASSPRLSGGQETQYF. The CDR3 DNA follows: TGTGCCAGCAGCCCACGCTTGAGCGGAGGCCAAGAGACCCAGTACTTC.

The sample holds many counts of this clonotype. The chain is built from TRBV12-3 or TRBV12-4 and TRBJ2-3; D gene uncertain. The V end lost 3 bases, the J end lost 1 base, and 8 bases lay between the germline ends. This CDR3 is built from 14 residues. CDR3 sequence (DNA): TGTGCCAGCAGTTTCTATTCAGGCACAGATACGCAGTATTTT. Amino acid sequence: CASSFYSGTDTQYF.

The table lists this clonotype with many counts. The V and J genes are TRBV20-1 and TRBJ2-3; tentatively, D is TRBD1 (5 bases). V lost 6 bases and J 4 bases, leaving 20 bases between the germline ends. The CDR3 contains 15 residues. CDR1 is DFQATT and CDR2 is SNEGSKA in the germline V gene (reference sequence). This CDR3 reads CSAKNRITLADTQYF. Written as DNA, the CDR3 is TGCAGTGCGAAAAACAGGATCACTTTGGCAGATACGCAGTATTTT.

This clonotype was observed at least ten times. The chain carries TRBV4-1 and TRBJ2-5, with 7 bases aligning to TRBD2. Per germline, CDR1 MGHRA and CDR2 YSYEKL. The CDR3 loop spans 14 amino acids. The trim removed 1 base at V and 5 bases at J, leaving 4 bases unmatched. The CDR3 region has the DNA TGCGCCAGCAGCCAAGCGGGGGGATCCGAGACCCAGTACTTC. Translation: CASSQAGGSETQYF.

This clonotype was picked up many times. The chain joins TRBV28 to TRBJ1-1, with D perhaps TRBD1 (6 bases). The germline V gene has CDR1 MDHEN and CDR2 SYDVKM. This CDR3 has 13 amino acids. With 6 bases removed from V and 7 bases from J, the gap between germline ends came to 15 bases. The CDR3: CASSLIQGIEAFF. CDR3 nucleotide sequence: TGTGCCAGCAGCCTCATCCAGGGGATTGAAGCTTTCTTT. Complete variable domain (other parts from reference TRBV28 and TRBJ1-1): DVKVTQSSRYLVKRTGEKVFLECVQDMDHENMFWYRQDPGLGLRLIYFSYDVKMKEKGDIPEGYSVSREKKERFSLILESASTNQTSMYLCASSLIQGIEAFFGQGTRLTVV.

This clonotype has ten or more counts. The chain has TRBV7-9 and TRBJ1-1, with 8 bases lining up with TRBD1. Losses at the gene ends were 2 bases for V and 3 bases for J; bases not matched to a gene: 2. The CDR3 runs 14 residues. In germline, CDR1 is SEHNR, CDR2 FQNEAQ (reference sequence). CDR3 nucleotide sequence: TGTGCCAGCAGCTTAATGGGACAGGACACTGAAGCTTTCTTT. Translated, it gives CASSLMGQDTEAFF.

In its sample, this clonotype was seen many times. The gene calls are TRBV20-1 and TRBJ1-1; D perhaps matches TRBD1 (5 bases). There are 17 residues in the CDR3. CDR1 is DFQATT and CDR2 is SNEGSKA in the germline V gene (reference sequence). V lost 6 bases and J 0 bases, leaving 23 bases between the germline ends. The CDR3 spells CSAAGQTTGWMNTEAFF. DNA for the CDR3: TGCAGTGCAGCGGGGCAGACCACTGGGTGGATGAACACTGAAGCTTTCTTT.

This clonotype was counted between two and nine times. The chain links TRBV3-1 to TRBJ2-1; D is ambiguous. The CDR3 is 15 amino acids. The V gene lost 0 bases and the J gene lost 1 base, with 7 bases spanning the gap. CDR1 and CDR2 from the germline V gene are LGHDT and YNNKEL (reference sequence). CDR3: CASSQDPTSYNEQFF. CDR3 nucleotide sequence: TGTGCCAGCAGCCAAGATCCGACGTCCTACAATGAGCAGTTCTTC.

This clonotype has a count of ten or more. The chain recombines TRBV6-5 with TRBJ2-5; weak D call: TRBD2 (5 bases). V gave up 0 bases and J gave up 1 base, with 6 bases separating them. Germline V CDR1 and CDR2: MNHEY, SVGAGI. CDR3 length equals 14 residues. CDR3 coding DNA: TGTGCCAGCAGTTACTCAGGGAGCCAAGAGACCCAGTACTTC. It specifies CASSYSGSQETQYF.

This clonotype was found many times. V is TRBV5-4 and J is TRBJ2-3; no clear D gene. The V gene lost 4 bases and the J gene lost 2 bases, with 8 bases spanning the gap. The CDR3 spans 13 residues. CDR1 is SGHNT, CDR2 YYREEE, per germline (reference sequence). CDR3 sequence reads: CASSTPDTDTQYF. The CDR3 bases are TGTGCCAGCAGCACGCCGGACACAGATACGCAGTATTTT.

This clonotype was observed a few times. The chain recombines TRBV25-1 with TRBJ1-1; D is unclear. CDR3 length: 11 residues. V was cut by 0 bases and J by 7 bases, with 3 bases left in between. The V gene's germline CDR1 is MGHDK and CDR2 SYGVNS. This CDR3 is CASSEYSEAFF. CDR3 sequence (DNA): TGTGCCAGCAGTGAATACAGTGAAGCTTTCTTT.

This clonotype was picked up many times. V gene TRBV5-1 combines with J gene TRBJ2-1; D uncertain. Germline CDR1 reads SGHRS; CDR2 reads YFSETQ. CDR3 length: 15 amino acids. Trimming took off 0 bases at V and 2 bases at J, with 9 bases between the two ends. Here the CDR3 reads CASSLVQGPYNEQFF. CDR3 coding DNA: TGCGCCAGCAGCTTGGTTCAAGGACCCTACAATGAGCAGTTCTTC.

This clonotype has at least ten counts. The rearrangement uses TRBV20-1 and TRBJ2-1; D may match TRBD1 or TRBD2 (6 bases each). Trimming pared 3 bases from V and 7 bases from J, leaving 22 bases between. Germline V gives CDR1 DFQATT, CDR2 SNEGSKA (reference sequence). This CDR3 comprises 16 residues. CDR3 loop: CSASQWGLGGGNEQFF. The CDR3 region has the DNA TGCAGTGCTAGTCAGTGGGGGCTAGGCGGAGGGAATGAGCAGTTCTTC.

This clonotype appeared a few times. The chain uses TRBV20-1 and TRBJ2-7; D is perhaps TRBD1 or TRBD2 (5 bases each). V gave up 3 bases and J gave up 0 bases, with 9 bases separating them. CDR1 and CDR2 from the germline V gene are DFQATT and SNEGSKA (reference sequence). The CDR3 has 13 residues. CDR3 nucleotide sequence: TGCAGTGCTAGGGGGGTGAACTCCTACGAGCAGTACTTC. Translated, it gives CSARGVNSYEQYF.

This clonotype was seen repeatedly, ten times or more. The CDR3 nucleotides are TGCAGTGCTAGAGATGCCAGAGATACCGGGGAGCTGTTTTTT. It codes for CSARDARDTGELFF. J is TRBJ2-2 and V is TRBV20-1; D gene uncertain. Trimming took 0 bases from V and 5 from J, leaving 10 bases between them. Germline V lookup: CDR1 DFQATT, CDR2 SNEGSKA (reference sequence). CDR3 length equals 14 residues.

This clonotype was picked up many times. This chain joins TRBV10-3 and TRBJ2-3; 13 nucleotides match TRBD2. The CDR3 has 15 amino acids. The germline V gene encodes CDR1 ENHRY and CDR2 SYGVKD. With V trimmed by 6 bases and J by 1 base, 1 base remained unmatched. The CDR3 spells CAISTSGGGTDTQYF. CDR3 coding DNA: TGTGCCATCAGCACTAGCGGGGGGGGCACAGATACGCAGTATTTT.

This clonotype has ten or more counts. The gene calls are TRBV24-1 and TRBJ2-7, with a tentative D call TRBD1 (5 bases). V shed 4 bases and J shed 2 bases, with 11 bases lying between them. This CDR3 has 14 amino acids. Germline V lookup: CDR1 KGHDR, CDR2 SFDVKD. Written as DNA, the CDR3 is TGTGCCACCAGTGACTCCGACAGCCCCTACGAGCAGTACTTC. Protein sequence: CATSDSDSPYEQYF.

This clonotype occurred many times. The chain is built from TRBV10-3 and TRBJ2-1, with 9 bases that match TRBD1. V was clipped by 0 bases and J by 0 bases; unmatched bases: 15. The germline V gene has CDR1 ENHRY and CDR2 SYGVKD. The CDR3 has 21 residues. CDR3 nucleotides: TGTGCCATCAGTGAGTCACCGGGACAGGGCCCGTTTATTAGCTCCTACAATGAGCAGTTCTTC. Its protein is CAISESPGQGPFISSYNEQFF.

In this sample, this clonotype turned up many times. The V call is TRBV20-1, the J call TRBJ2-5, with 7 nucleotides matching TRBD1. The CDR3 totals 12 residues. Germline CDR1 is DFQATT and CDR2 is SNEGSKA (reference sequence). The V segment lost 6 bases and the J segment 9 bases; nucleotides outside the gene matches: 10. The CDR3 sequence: CSASRPQGSQYF. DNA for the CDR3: TGCAGTGCGTCCCGCCCACAGGGGTCCCAGTACTTC.

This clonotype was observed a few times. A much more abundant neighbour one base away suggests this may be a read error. CDR3 region: CASSFPGYNSHLHF. In DNA form, the CDR3 reads TGTGCCAGCAGCTTCCCCGGGTATAATTCACACCTCCACTTT. The chain combines TRBV28 with TRBJ1-6; no firm D call. CDR3 length: 14 amino acids. Germline V gene sequence: CDR1 MDHEN, CDR2 SYDVKM. Combining the CDR3 with reference TRBV28 and TRBJ1-6 gives the whole variable domain DVKVTQSSRYLVKRTGEKVFLECVQDMDHENMFWYRQDPGLGLRLIYFSYDVKMKEKGDIPEGYSVSREKKERFSLILESASTNQTSMYLCASSFPGYNSHLHFGNGTRLTVT.

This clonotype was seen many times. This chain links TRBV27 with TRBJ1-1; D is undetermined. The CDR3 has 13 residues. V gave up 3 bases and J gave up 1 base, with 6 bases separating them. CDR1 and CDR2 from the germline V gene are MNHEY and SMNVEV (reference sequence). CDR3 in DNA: TGTGCCAGCAGTTTTGTCAGGAACACTGAAGCTTTCTTT. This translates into CASSFVRNTEAFF.

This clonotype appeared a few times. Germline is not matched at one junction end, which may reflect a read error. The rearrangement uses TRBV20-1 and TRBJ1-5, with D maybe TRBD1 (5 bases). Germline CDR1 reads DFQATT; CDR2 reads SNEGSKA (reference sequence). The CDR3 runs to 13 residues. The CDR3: CSATRQTNQTQNF. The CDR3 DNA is TGCAGTGCTACCCGACAGACAAATCAGACCCAGAATTTT.